One sample yielded the 15 T cell receptor beta chains listed below, sequenced in a study of regulatory T cells in long-lasting Graves disease. The time point: newly diagnosed GD, antithyroid drugs for less than 3 months. TCR sequences were obtained from RNA taken from PBMCs. Assembly of TCR beta libraries relied on iRepertoire HTBI primers together with Arm-PCR of CDR3 regions. TCRdb re-called the multiplex PCR reads through MiXCR, storing one row per CDR3 protein. This sample has some 500,000 distinct CDR3 sequences, with about 13% found just once. The same specimen was also included in a second study, on T cells in Graves' hyperthyroidism and ophthalmopathy.

This sample comprised peripheral blood mononuclear cells (PBMCs), obtained at new diagnosis, from a patient treated with antithyroid drugs. The receptors shown here come from a man younger than 40 with Graves disease.

This clonotype was observed a few times. The V call is TRBV6-5, the J call TRBJ1-2; D may be TRBD1 (5 bases). Germline V lookup: CDR1 MNHEY, CDR2 SVGAGI. The CDR3 loop spans 16 amino acids. Trimming stripped 2 bases from V and 3 bases from J, with 16 bases between. This chain's CDR3 is CASSYKGVPRDYGYTF. CDR3 coding DNA: TGTGCCAGCAGTTACAAAGGGGTCCCCCGAGACTATGGCTACACCTTC.

The rearrangement links TRBV27 to TRBJ2-6; D tentatively fits TRBD1 or TRBD2 (6 bases each). This CDR3 has 19 residues. Germline CDR1 and CDR2: MNHEY and SMNVEV (reference sequence). V was trimmed by 6 bases and J by 0 bases, leaving 21 bases between them. CDR3 loop: CASRLFPTGGPSGANVLTF. The CDR3 DNA reads as TGTGCCAGCAGGCTTTTTCCTACCGGGGGCCCCTCTGGGGCCAACGTCCTGACTTTC.

The sample holds a few counts of this clonotype. The rearrangement joins TRBV5-1 to TRBJ2-3; maybe TRBD1 (6 bases). V was clipped by 0 bases and J by 4 bases, with 12 bases between them. The CDR3 consists of 15 residues. From germline, CDR1 is SGHRS and CDR2 YFSETQ. This CDR3 reads CASSLEGRGPDTQYF. The DNA for the CDR3 is TGCGCCAGCAGCTTGGAGGGCAGGGGACCAGATACGCAGTATTTT. The full variable domain, in which reference TRBV5-1 and TRBJ2-3 provide the parts outside the CDR3, is KAGVTQTPRYLIKTRGQQVTLSCSPISGHRSVSWYQQTPGQGLQFLFEYFSETQRNKGNFPGRFSGRQFSNSRSEMNVSTLELGDSALYLCASSLEGRGPDTQYFGPGTRLTVL.

This clonotype was detected only a few times. The chain recombines TRBV28 with TRBJ2-1; 7 bases agree with TRBD2. The CDR3 is made up of 16 amino acids. Germline CDR1 and CDR2: MDHEN and SYDVKM. With 6 bases clipped from V and 6 bases from J, the junction kept 14 bases outside the gene matches. CDR3 nucleotides: TGTGCCAGCAGGGGGGGGAGACGGGGTTGGGTCAATGAGCAGTTCTTC. Translating gives CASRGGRRGWVNEQFF.

This clonotype was found many times. The chain has TRBV20-1 and TRBJ2-7; a weak D match, TRBD2 (5 bases). The CDR3 extends over 15 amino acids. Germline lookup yields CDR1 DFQATT and CDR2 SNEGSKA (reference sequence). V was cut by 3 bases and J by 2 bases, with 17 bases left in between. CDR3: CSARLSGATTYEQYF. Written as DNA, the CDR3 is TGCAGTGCTAGGCTCAGCGGAGCGACCACCTACGAGCAGTACTTC.

This clonotype was seen ten or more times. This rearrangement joins TRBV12-5 to TRBJ2-2; D unresolved. Per the germline V gene, CDR1 is LGHNT and CDR2 is FRNRAP. This CDR3 spans 17 amino acids. The germline V and J ends were trimmed by 0 bases and 3 bases, with 14 bases remaining between them. CDR3 coding DNA: TGTGCTAGTGGTTTGGTATCTTACCGTGGCGACACCGGGGAGCTGTTTTTT. This translates into CASGLVSYRGDTGELFF.

V is TRBV20-1 and J is TRBJ2-7; D may correspond to TRBD1 or TRBD2 (7 bases each). CDR3 length: 18 residues. V was shortened by 3 bases and J by 1 base, with 25 bases between the two germline ends. Germline-derived CDR1 and CDR2 are DFQATT and SNEGSKA (reference sequence). The CDR3 DNA is TGCAGTGCTAGTTATGGGAGGGGGCCTGGAGGGCTGTCCTACGAGCAGTACTTC. Its protein is CSASYGRGPGGLSYEQYF.

This clonotype was detected many times. J is TRBJ2-1 and V is TRBV11-2; no clear D. Germline loops: CDR1 SGHAT, CDR2 FQNNGV. Trimming removed 5 bases at V and 2 bases at J, with 7 bases between. CDR3 length: 13 amino acids. The CDR3 loop is CASSRAPYNEQFF. The CDR3 DNA follows: TGTGCCAGCAGCCGAGCCCCCTACAATGAGCAGTTCTTC.

This clonotype occurred many times. The gene calls are TRBV18 and TRBJ2-1; 7 bases map to TRBD1. Germline loops: CDR1 KGHSH, CDR2 LQKENI. V lost 4 bases to trimming and J lost 10 bases; unmatched junction nucleotides: 7. There are 13 residues in the CDR3. The CDR3 loop reads CASSRRQGEEQFF. CDR3 bases: TGTGCCAGCTCACGACGACAGGGAGAAGAGCAGTTCTTC.

This clonotype was seen at least ten times. This sequence joins TRBV7-2 and TRBJ2-3, with 9 bases lining up with TRBD2. CDR3 length: 14 residues. V lost 5 bases and J lost 6; bases outside the gene matches: 6. Germline lookup yields CDR1 SGHTA and CDR2 FQGNSA. The CDR3 bases are TGTGCCAGCAGCCCTAGCGGGAAGGGCGATACGCAGTATTTT. This translates into CASSPSGKGDTQYF.

This clonotype was seen repeatedly, ten times or more. This chain connects TRBV29-1 to TRBJ1-2; D not resolved. Trimming took off 4 bases at V and 8 bases at J, with 17 bases between the two ends. Germline CDR1 reads SQVTM; CDR2 reads ANQGSEA. The CDR3 runs 13 residues. In nucleotides, the CDR3 is TGCAGCGTTGGTGGTCTACCCACAGAGGGCTACACCTTC. Amino acid sequence: CSVGGLPTEGYTF.

There are many counts of this clonotype. This chain joins TRBV5-1 and TRBJ2-7, with 8 bases lining up with TRBD2. Unmatched junction bases numbered 12, after V lost 7 bases and J lost 3 bases. Germline V gene data show CDR1 as SGHRS and CDR2 as YFSETQ. The CDR3 consists of 15 residues. CDR3 amino acids: CASRTSSQGGYEQYF. The CDR3 DNA follows: TGCGCCAGCCGGACTAGCTCCCAAGGAGGCTACGAGCAGTACTTC. Full variable domain (remainder filled in from reference TRBV5-1 and TRBJ2-7): KAGVTQTPRYLIKTRGQQVTLSCSPISGHRSVSWYQQTPGQGLQFLFEYFSETQRNKGNFPGRFSGRQFSNSRSEMNVSTLELGDSALYLCASRTSSQGGYEQYFGPGTRLTVT.

Many counts were recorded for this clonotype. V is TRBV11-1 and J is TRBJ2-7, with D hard to call. The V gene lost 6 bases and the J gene lost 0 bases, with 15 bases spanning the gap. The CDR3 spans 15 residues. From germline, CDR1 is SGHAT and CDR2 FQDESV (reference sequence). The CDR3 region is CASSRAVGFSYEQYF. In DNA form, the CDR3 reads TGTGCCAGCAGTCGCGCGGTAGGTTTCTCCTACGAGCAGTACTTC.

This chain joins TRBV5-5 and TRBJ1-6; 10 nucleotides align to TRBD1. With 4 bases clipped from V and 9 bases from J, the junction kept 10 bases outside the gene matches. The CDR3 spans 16 residues. Germline CDR1 reads SGHKS; CDR2 reads YYEKEE (reference sequence). The DNA for the CDR3 is TGTGCCAGCAGCATCCCGACAGGGGGCCAGAGTTCACCCCTCCACTTT. It codes for CASSIPTGGQSSPLHF.

This clonotype was recorded many times. The chain uses TRBV19 and TRBJ2-7; D not resolved. Germline values: CDR1 LNHDA, CDR2 SQIVND (reference sequence). The CDR3 is made up of 13 amino acids. Trimming shortened V by 6 bases and J by 5 bases, and 14 bases separated the two germline ends. CDR3: CASRTHPFDEQYF. CDR3 nucleotide sequence: TGTGCCAGTAGGACTCATCCCTTTGACGAGCAGTACTTC.